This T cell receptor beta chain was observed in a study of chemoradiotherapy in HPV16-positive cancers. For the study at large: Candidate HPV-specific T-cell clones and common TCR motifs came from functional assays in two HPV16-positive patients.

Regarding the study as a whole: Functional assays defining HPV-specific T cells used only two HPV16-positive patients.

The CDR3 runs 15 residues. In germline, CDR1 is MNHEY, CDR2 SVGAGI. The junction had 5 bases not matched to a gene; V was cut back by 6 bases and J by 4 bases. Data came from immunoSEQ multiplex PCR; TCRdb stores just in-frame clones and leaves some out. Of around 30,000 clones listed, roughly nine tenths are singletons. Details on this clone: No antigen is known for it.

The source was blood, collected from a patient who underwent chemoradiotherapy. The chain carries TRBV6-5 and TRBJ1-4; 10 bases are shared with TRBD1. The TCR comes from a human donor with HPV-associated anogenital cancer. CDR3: CASSSWTGGNEKLFF. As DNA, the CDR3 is TGTGCCAGCAGCTCTTGGACAGGGGGTAATGAAAAACTGTTTTTT.